A selection of T cell receptor beta chains follows, all from one sample in a study of CD8 T cells in Susac syndrome. MiXCR, run by TCRdb on the immunoSEQ multiplex PCR reads, gives a single entry per CDR3 protein. The data hold under 200,000 distinct CDR3 sequences, with under 95% observed a single time. The specimen was CD4+ T cells from PBMCs. All receptors derive from a human donor with Susac syndrome. The CDR3 runs from the conserved cysteine through the conserved F or W. Not all rows give a size; the values are once, few, many and, for expanded clones, a class.

J,size,V,CDR3
TRBJ1-5,-,TRBV30,CASGTGSQPQHF
TRBJ2-7,-,TRBV5-1,CASSETGTSGAYEQYF
TRBJ1-1,-,TRBV20-1,CSARDGQRPTEAFF
TRBJ1-1,-,TRBV30,CAWSARGYTEAFF
TRBJ1-6,-,TRBV5-1,CASSREPSGQDNSPLHF
TRBJ1-1,-,TRBV25-1,CASQTGWNTEAFF
TRBJ2-7,-,TRBV6-5,CASTSPGGFGEQYF
TRBJ2-7,-,TRBV7-9,CASSLSGGGAYEQYF
TRBJ2-7,-,TRBV5-1,CASSLLGGPYEQYF
TRBJ1-1,-,TRBV18,CASSPSAATEAFF
TRBJ1-5,once,TRBV9,CASSVGTGGGQPQHF
TRBJ2-7,-,TRBV5-1,CASGSGQGANDEQYF
TRBJ1-5,once,TRBV4-1,CASSQPGTGNQPQHF
TRBJ1-5,-,TRBV27,CASSLYATGGNQPQHF
TRBJ1-2,-,TRBV29-1,CSVFRTGGNYGYTF
TRBJ2-3,-,TRBV2,CASTRQAFSDTQYF
TRBJ2-7,-,TRBV7-8,CASSPGQYRSYEQYF
TRBJ2-2,-,TRBV5-1,CASSLVTGQDGELFF
TRBJ2-1,-,TRBV6-5,CASTYRGNEQFF
TRBJ2-6,-,TRBV27,CASSQGHGIPSGANVLTF
TRBJ1-2,-,TRBV5-6,CASSPDGGVLYGYTF
TRBJ2-3,-,TRBV20-1,CSAKRGGDREPDTQYF
TRBJ1-1,-,TRBV3-1,CASSQELVAFF
TRBJ2-2,-,TRBV19,CASRWTGDTGELFF
TRBJ2-7,-,TRBV29-1,CSVAQSYEQYF
TRBJ2-1,-,TRBV5-1,CASSLGQYNEQFF
TRBJ2-3,-,TRBV20-1,CSASETSGEDTQYF
TRBJ2-5,-,TRBV7-7,CASSLQRGGPSTQYF
TRBJ2-7,-,TRBV18,CASSPRKSYEQYF
TRBJ1-6,-,TRBV12-3/TRBV12-4,CASRSPGVSPLHF
TRBJ1-2,-,TRBV29-1,CSSGADYGYTF
TRBJ2-1,-,TRBV11-3,CASSSTSVREQFF
TRBJ1-5,-,TRBV6-5,CASSYSRGQPQHF
TRBJ1-6,-,TRBV4-3,CASSQEIGTSSYNSPLHF
TRBJ2-5,-,TRBV6-2/TRBV6-3,CASSQTSVQETQYF
TRBJ1-4,-,TRBV29-1,CSVEEGQGGEKLFF
TRBJ1-2,-,TRBV20-1,CSAFSSGDNYGYTF
TRBJ2-7,-,TRBV5-1,CASSLAGSGGGAREQYF
TRBJ2-1,-,TRBV4-1,CASRRRGGPVDEQFF
TRBJ2-5,once,TRBV27,CASSPSGTTKGETQYF
TRBJ2-3,-,TRBV3-1,CASSPGTSGGRADTQYF
TRBJ2-3,-,TRBV9,CASSVATRVTDTQYF
TRBJ1-5,few,TRBV3-1,CASSPGYSNQPQHF
TRBJ1-1,once,TRBV30,CAWSELMNTEAFF
TRBJ2-1,-,TRBV7-2,CASSLDRADQFF
TRBJ1-2,-,TRBV4-3,CASSQEQGLSSGYTF
TRBJ1-1,-,TRBV29-1,CSVSESPNTEAFF
TRBJ1-2,-,TRBV20-1,CSALIDGGYGYTF
TRBJ1-4,-,TRBV29-1,CSVGVPGGANEKLFF
TRBJ2-3,-,TRBV7-8,CASSFATDTQYF
TRBJ2-5,-,TRBV3-1,CASSQGTGGARETQYF
TRBJ1-2,-,TRBV4-2,CASSRLVQGAAYGYTF
TRBJ2-2,-,TRBV5-1,CASSLEGSNTGELFF
TRBJ2-7,-,TRBV14,CASSFNDEQYF